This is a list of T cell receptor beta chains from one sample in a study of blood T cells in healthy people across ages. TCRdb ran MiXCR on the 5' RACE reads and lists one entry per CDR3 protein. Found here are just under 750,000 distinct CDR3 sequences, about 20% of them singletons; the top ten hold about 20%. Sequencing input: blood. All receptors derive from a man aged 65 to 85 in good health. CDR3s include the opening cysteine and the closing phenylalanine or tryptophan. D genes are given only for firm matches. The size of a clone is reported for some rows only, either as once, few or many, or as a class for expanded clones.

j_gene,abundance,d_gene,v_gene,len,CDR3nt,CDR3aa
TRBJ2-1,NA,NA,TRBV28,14,TGTGCCAGCAGTTTCGCGGGCTCCTACAATGAGCAGTTCTTC,CASSFAGSYNEQFF
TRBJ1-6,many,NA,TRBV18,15,TGTGCCAGCTCACCTCGGGAGGTCTATAATTCACCCCTCCACTTT,CASSPREVYNSPLHF
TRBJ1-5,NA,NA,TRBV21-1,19,TGTGCCAGCAGCGTATCCGGGGACAGGAGAACCTATGGCAATCAGCCCCAGCATTTT,CASSVSGDRRTYGNQPQHF
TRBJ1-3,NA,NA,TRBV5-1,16,TGCGCCAGCAGCTGCGGTAGGGGAGAAAGTGGAAACACCATATATTTT,CASSCGRGESGNTIYF
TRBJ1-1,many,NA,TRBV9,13,TGTGCCAGCAGCGTGGGGTCCGGCACTGAAGCTTTCTTT,CASSVGSGTEAFF
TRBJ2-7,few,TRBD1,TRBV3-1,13,TGTGCCAGCAGCGGGACAGGGATTTACGAGCAGTACTTC,CASSGTGIYEQYF
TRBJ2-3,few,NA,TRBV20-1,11,TGCAGTGCTGCCTTTCAAGATACGCAGTATTTT,CSAAFQDTQYF
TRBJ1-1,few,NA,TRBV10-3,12,TGTGCCATCAAAAAAGGGGACACTGAAGCTTTCTTT,CAIKKGDTEAFF
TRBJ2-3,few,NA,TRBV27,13,TGTGCCAGCACCTCTCCCCCCACAGATACGCAGTATTTT,CASTSPPTDTQYF
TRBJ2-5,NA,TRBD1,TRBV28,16,TGTGCCAGCAGCCCTGCTAAACCGGGACAGCAAGAGACCCAGTACTTC,CASSPAKPGQQETQYF
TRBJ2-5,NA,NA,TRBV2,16,TGTGCCAGCAGTGATTATTTTAGACAGAAACAAGAGACCCAGTACTTC,CASSDYFRQKQETQYF
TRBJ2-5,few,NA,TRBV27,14,TGTGCCAGCAGTTTCGGGGGGCGCTTAGAGACCCAGTACTTC,CASSFGGRLETQYF
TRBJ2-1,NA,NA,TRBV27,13,TGTGCCAGCAGTTTATCGATTTACAATGAGCAGTTCTTC,CASSLSIYNEQFF
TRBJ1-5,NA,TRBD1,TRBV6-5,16,TGTGCCAGCAGCAAGACAGGGGCCGCTCGCAATCAGCCCCAGCATTTT,CASSKTGAARNQPQHF
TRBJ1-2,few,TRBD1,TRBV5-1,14,TGCGCCAGCAGCTTGCCCGGGACAGGGGAAGGCTACACCTTC,CASSLPGTGEGYTF
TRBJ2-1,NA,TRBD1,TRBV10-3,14,TGTGTCATCGGCAGGGGGCTAACCGACAATGAGCAGTTCTTC,CVIGRGLTDNEQFF
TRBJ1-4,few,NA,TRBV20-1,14,TGCAGTGCTAGAGAAACATCAACTAATGAAAAACTGTTTTTT,CSARETSTNEKLFF
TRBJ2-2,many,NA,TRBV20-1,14,TGCAGTGCTAGCGGGGGACCGGTCACCGGGGAGCTGTTTTTT,CSASGGPVTGELFF
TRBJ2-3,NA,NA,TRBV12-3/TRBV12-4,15,TGTGCCAGCAGCCAGTACCGGGACGGAACAGATACGCAGTATTTT,CASSQYRDGTDTQYF
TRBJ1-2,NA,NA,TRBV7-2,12,TGTGCCAGCAGCCGGGTGGACTATGGCTACACCTTC,CASSRVDYGYTF
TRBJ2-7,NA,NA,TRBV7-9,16,TGTGCCAGCAGCTCCTCTTTTGCGGGATTCGGTCTCGAGCAGTACTTC,CASSSSFAGFGLEQYF
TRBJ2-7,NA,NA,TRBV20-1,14,TGCAGTGCTAGAGATCAACAGGGTGCCCACGAGCAGTACTTC,CSARDQQGAHEQYF
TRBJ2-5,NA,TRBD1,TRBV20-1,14,TGCAGTGCTATAAGGGAGCCAGGGGGAGAGACCCAGTACTTC,CSAIREPGGETQYF
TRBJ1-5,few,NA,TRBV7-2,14,TGTGCCAGCAGCTTAAGCGCAGGCAATCAGCCCCAGCATTTT,CASSLSAGNQPQHF
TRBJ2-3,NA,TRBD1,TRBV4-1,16,TGCGCCAGCAGCCAAGACACAGGGGCTAGCACAGATACGCAGTATTTT,CASSQDTGASTDTQYF
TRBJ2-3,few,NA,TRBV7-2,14,TGTGCCAGCAGCTTAGGATTCGGCACAGATACGCAGTATTTT,CASSLGFGTDTQYF
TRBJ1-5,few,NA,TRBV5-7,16,TGTGCCAGCAGCTTACAGGGATTTCGGCGCAATCAGCCCCAGCATTTT,CASSLQGFRRNQPQHF
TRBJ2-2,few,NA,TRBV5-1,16,TGCGCCAGCAGCTTGGTCGGAAGGGGGTCCACCGGGGAGCTGTTTTTT,CASSLVGRGSTGELFF
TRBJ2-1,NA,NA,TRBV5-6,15,TGTGCCAGCAGCTTGGTTCGAGCGCCTTACAATGAGCAGTTCTTC,CASSLVRAPYNEQFF
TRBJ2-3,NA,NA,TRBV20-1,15,TGCAGTGCTACCGCCTTAGCGGTTAGCACAGATACGCAGTATTTT,CSATALAVSTDTQYF
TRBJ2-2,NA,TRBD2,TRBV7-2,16,TGTGCCAGCAGCTTCGGGACTAGCGGGGGGCGCGGGGAGCTGTTTTTT,CASSFGTSGGRGELFF
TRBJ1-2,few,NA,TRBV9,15,TGTGCCAGCAGCGTAGCTACAGGACCCAACTATGGCTACACCTTC,CASSVATGPNYGYTF
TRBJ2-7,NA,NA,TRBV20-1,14,TGCAGTGCTAAGACCACGGGGGAACCCTACGAGCAGTACTTC,CSAKTTGEPYEQYF
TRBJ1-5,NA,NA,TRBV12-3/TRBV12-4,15,TGTGCCAGCAGTTTATTCGGGGGTAGCAATCAGCCCCAGCATTTT,CASSLFGGSNQPQHF
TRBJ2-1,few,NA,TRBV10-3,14,TGTGCCATCAGCCCCGTGGACTCCCACAATGAGCAGTTCTTC,CAISPVDSHNEQFF
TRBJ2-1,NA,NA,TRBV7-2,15,TGTGCCAGCAGCTTGGAGGGGTCGGGCCTCAGGGAGCAGTTCTTC,CASSLEGSGLREQFF
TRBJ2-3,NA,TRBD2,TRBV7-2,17,TGTGCCAGCAGCTTAGTAGCGGGAGGGCAGCTGACAGATACGCAGTATTTT,CASSLVAGGQLTDTQYF
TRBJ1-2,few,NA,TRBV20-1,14,TGCAGCGTTACCGGGGACGGATGGACATATGGCTACACCTTC,CSVTGDGWTYGYTF
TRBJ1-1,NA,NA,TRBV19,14,TGTGCCAGTAGTGCCCAGGTTCCAAACACTGAAGCTTTCTTT,CASSAQVPNTEAFF
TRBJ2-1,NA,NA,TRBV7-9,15,TGTGCCAGCAGCTTTGGGCGGTCCTCCTACAATGAGCAGTTCTTC,CASSFGRSSYNEQFF
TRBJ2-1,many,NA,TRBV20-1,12,TGCAGTGCTAGACAGTACTACAATGAGCAGTTCTTC,CSARQYYNEQFF
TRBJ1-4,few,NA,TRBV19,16,TGTGCCAGTAGAAACGCCGCCTATGCGACTAATGAAAAACTGTTTTTT,CASRNAAYATNEKLFF
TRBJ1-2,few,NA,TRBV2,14,TGTGCCAGCAGTGAGAATCAAGGGTACTATGGCTACACCTTC,CASSENQGYYGYTF
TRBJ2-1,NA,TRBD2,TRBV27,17,TGTGCCAGCAGTCCCTCCCGACTAGCGAGCTCCTACAATGAGCAGTTCTTC,CASSPSRLASSYNEQFF
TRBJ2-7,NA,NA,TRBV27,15,TGTGCCAGCAGCCCGCCAGACAGGCCAACCTACGAGCAGTACTTC,CASSPPDRPTYEQYF